Each of the 32 T cell receptor beta chains below was sequenced from the same sample in a study of shared clonotypes between healthy human individuals. Sequenced by immunoSEQ multiplex PCR; TCRdb stores in-frame clones only, minus some. The data show roughly 1,600,000 clones, 98% seen once. Sequenced material: naive CD4+ T cells sorted from blood. Subset specified: CD45RA+ positively selected. These receptor sequences come from a man aged 30 to 39 in good health.

This chain links TRBV6-4 with TRBJ2-1, with 10 bases fitting TRBD2. The CDR3 has 15 amino acids. Germline V gene lookup returns CDR1 MRHNA and CDR2 SNTAGT. With 8 bases clipped from V and 4 bases from J, the junction kept 8 bases outside the gene matches. The CDR3 here is CASGTASGGYNEQFF. CDR3 bases: TGTGCCAGCGGGACCGCTAGCGGGGGATACAATGAGCAGTTCTTC.

V usage is TRBV29-1 and J usage is TRBJ2-5; unclear D gene. Germline V lookup: CDR1 SQVTM, CDR2 ANQGSEA. Trimming shortened V by 7 bases and J by 1 base, and 10 bases separated the two germline ends. CDR3 length: 12 residues. The chain's CDR3 is CSARVGQETQYF. DNA for the CDR3: TGCAGCGCACGCGTTGGCCAAGAGACCCAGTACTTC. The full variable domain, its missing parts supplied by reference TRBV29-1 and TRBJ2-5, is SAVISQKPSRDICQRGTSLTIQCQVDSQVTMMFWYRQQPGQSLTLIATANQGSEATYESGFVIDKFPISRPNLTFSTLTVSNMSPEDSSIYLCSARVGQETQYFGPGTRLLVL.

V usage is TRBV11-3 and J usage is TRBJ2-1, with unresolved D. Trimming removed 5 bases at V and 6 bases at J, with 17 bases between. This CDR3 is 15 amino acids long. From germline, CDR1 is SGHNT and CDR2 YENEEA. CDR3 nucleotide sequence: TGTGCCAGCAGCCTCGACGGTAGGGAAGGCAATGAGCAGTTCTTC. Translation gives CASSLDGREGNEQFF.

This clone has a single count. The chain combines TRBV15 with TRBJ2-1; 7 bases line up with TRBD2. CDR3 length: 14 residues. Germline values: CDR1 LNHNV, CDR2 YYDKDF (reference sequence). The J segment lost 7 bases and the V segment lost 3 bases, leaving 6 bases of the junction unmatched. The CDR3 protein is CATSSRRERNEQFF. CDR3 coding DNA: TGTGCCACCAGCAGTAGGCGGGAGAGGAATGAGCAGTTCTTC.

The chain carries TRBV5-1 and TRBJ2-1; D unclear. V was shortened by 4 bases and J by 3 bases, with 14 bases between the two germline ends. The CDR3 is made up of 15 amino acids. Germline CDR1 reads SGHRS; CDR2 reads YFSETQ. The CDR3 sequence is CASSPRNAFYNEQFF. The CDR3 bases are TGCGCCAGCAGCCCCAGGAATGCCTTCTACAATGAGCAGTTCTTC.

In DNA form, the CDR3 reads TGTGCCAGCAGCTTGGCCTCCGGGACAGGGATTGGGTACGAGCAGTACTTC. It specifies CASSLASGTGIGYEQYF. J is TRBJ2-7 and V is TRBV5-4, with 9 bases that match TRBD1. There are 17 residues in the CDR3. From germline, CDR1 is SGHNT and CDR2 YYREEE (reference sequence). With 0 bases clipped from V and 4 bases from J, the junction kept 11 bases outside the gene matches.

The chain has TRBV4-1 and TRBJ2-7; 10 bases map to TRBD2. This CDR3 region has 16 residues. The germline gives CDR1 MGHRA, CDR2 YSYEKL. Trimming removed 5 bases from V and 2 bases from J; junction bases left unmatched: 9. The CDR3 sequence: CASSARLLAGPYEQYF. Written as DNA, the CDR3 is TGCGCCAGCAGCGCAAGGTTACTAGCGGGACCCTACGAGCAGTACTTC.

This clone was seen only once. The V gene is TRBV7-2, the J gene TRBJ2-1; a weak D match, TRBD2 (5 bases). Between the trimmed V and J ends, which lost 1 base and 4 bases, there was a span of 11 bases. The CDR3 covers 15 residues. In germline, CDR1 is SGHTA, CDR2 FQGNSA. CDR3 region: CASSLGGQLYNEQFF. CDR3 nucleotides: TGTGCCAGCAGCTTAGGCGGGCAACTTTACAATGAGCAGTTCTTC. Variable domain in full (rest from reference TRBV7-2 and TRBJ2-1): GAGVSQSPSNKVTEKGKDVELRCDPISGHTALYWYRQSLGQGLEFLIYFQGNSAPDKSGLPSDRFSAERTGGSVSTLTIQRTQQEDSAVYLCASSLGGQLYNEQFFGPGTRLTVL.

V usage is TRBV5-5 and J usage is TRBJ1-5; D gene ambiguous. V lost 4 bases to trimming and J lost 2 bases, with 16 bases between them. Germline CDR1 is SGHKS and CDR2 is YYEKEE (reference sequence). The CDR3 is made up of 16 amino acids. Written as DNA, the CDR3 is TGTGCCAGCAGCCCCCAGGCCCTTCTGGGCAATCAGCCCCAGCATTTT. It translates to CASSPQALLGNQPQHF.

This chain uses TRBV28 with TRBJ2-7; no definite D call. Germline lookup yields CDR1 MDHEN and CDR2 SYDVKM. The CDR3 loop spans 12 amino acids. Trimming took 8 bases from V and 3 from J, leaving 11 bases between them. The CDR3 reads CASSVRVYEQYF. CDR3 nucleotides: TGTGCCAGCTCCGTCCGGGTCTACGAGCAGTACTTC. The full variable domain, its missing parts supplied by reference TRBV28 and TRBJ2-7, is DVKVTQSSRYLVKRTGEKVFLECVQDMDHENMFWYRQDPGLGLRLIYFSYDVKMKEKGDIPEGYSVSREKKERFSLILESASTNQTSMYLCASSVRVYEQYFGPGTRLTVT.

Note on this clone: This sample includes further DNA sequences coding for the same CDR3. The chain has TRBV18 and TRBJ1-2; 7 positions agree with TRBD1. There are 13 residues in the CDR3. V trimming: 3 bases; J trimming: 3 bases; junction bases outside the gene matches: 1. CDR1 is KGHSH and CDR2 is LQKENI in the germline V gene. This CDR3 is CASSPGTDYGYTF. Here the CDR3 DNA reads TGTGCCAGCTCACCCGGGACAGACTATGGCTACACCTTC.

V and J are TRBV6-5 and TRBJ2-2; TRBD2 is a possible D gene (6 bases). From germline, CDR1 is MNHEY and CDR2 SVGAGI. The CDR3 totals 13 residues. Trimming removed 8 bases from V and 11 bases from J, with 18 bases in between. The CDR3 nucleotides read TGTGCCAGCTGGGAAGGGGTAGGGACTGAGCTGTTTTTT. It specifies CASWEGVGTELFF.

The chain employs TRBV6-8 and TRBJ2-7, with D tentatively TRBD2 (6 bases). Germline V gene lookup returns CDR1 MNHGY and CDR2 SAAAGT. The V end lost 9 bases, the J end lost 5 bases, and 20 bases lay between the germline ends. This CDR3 comprises 14 residues. CDR3 DNA sequence: TGTGCCAGTCGATACGTCAGGGAGGACAACGAGCAGTACTTC. Amino acid sequence: CASRYVREDNEQYF.

The CDR3 DNA is TGCGCCAGCAGCTTAGAAACTGGAGGGACAGGGTGGGACTACGAGCAGTACTTC. This sequence encodes CASSLETGGTGWDYEQYF. J is TRBJ2-7 and V is TRBV5-1, with 9 nucleotides matching TRBD1. V trimming: 2 bases; J trimming: 3 bases; junction bases outside the gene matches: 15. This CDR3 is 18 amino acids long. CDR1 is SGHRS, CDR2 YFSETQ, per germline.

This chain joins TRBV29-1 and TRBJ1-1; 7 bases line up with TRBD1. Trimming at V came to 6 bases and at J to 2 bases, leaving 6 bases not matched to a gene. Germline V gene data show CDR1 as SQVTM and CDR2 as ANQGSEA. The CDR3 is 13 residues long. CDR3 sequence: CSVAGQTNTEAFF. CDR3 DNA sequence: TGCAGCGTGGCGGGACAGACTAACACTGAAGCTTTCTTT.

V and J are TRBV13 and TRBJ2-5; no clear D. In germline, CDR1 is PRHDT, CDR2 FYEKMQ (reference sequence). Deletions cut 2 bases from V and 5 bases from J, with 12 bases between. The CDR3 sequence is 14 residues long. CDR3 region: CASSLRVVVETQYF. In DNA, the CDR3 is TGTGCCAGCAGCTTAAGGGTAGTAGTGGAGACCCAGTACTTC. The variable domain in full, with the rest retrieved from reference TRBV13 and TRBJ2-5, is AAGVIQSPRHLIKEKRETATLKCYPIPRHDTVYWYQQGPGQDPQFLISFYEKMQSDKGSIPDRFSAQQFSDYHSELNMSSLELGDSALYFCASSLRVVVETQYFGPGTRLLVL.

Only one count was recorded for this clone. The V and J genes are TRBV28 and TRBJ1-2; D may be TRBD1 (5 bases). The CDR3 runs 14 residues. The germline V gene has CDR1 MDHEN and CDR2 SYDVKM. With 1 base removed from V and 9 bases from J, the gap between germline ends came to 15 bases. The CDR3: CASSLSGQPISYTF. CDR3 coding DNA: TGTGCCAGCAGTTTATCCGGACAACCTATTAGCTACACCTTC.

V gene TRBV7-2 combines with J gene TRBJ2-1, with 8 positions matching TRBD1. Per the germline V gene, CDR1 is SGHTA and CDR2 is FQGNSA. This CDR3 has 16 residues. J gave up 8 bases and V 3 bases, and 12 bases lay outside the gene matches. CDR3 amino acids: CASSLETGGWGDEQFF. CDR3 coding DNA: TGTGCCAGCAGCTTGGAAACAGGGGGTTGGGGCGATGAGCAGTTCTTC.

The chain is built from TRBV5-5 and TRBJ2-2, with no clear D. Trimming left V 4 bases short and J 2 bases short, with 15 bases between. Germline CDR1 reads SGHKS; CDR2 reads YYEKEE (reference sequence). This CDR3 is 16 amino acids long. CDR3 sequence: CASSQMSSANTGELFF. The DNA for the CDR3 is TGTGCCAGCAGCCAGATGTCGTCCGCCAACACCGGGGAGCTGTTTTTT.

The chain is built from TRBV5-8 and TRBJ2-7, with a weak D call TRBD2 (5 bases). The CDR3 is 15 amino acids. The V end lost 1 base, the J end lost 1 base, and 12 bases lay between the germline ends. Germline V gene lookup returns CDR1 SGHTS and CDR2 YDEGEE. The CDR3 region is CASSLSPGDSYEQYF. CDR3 in DNA: TGTGCCAGCAGCTTGTCGCCCGGGGATTCCTACGAGCAGTACTTC.

CDR3 sequence: CASSNSGRSTYEQYF. Here the CDR3 DNA reads TGTGCCAGCAGTAATAGCGGGAGGTCAACCTACGAGCAGTACTTC. V is TRBV6-1 and J is TRBJ2-7, with 10 bases that match TRBD2. This CDR3 is 15 amino acids long. Germline V gene sequence: CDR1 MNHNS, CDR2 SASEGT. After removal of 5 bases from V and 2 bases from J, the junction contained 6 bases not matched to a gene.

The rearrangement joins TRBV6-5 to TRBJ2-2; a possible D gene is TRBD1 (6 bases). Germline V gene lookup returns CDR1 MNHEY and CDR2 SVGAGI. The CDR3 is 15 residues long. V dropped 10 bases and J dropped 0 bases, with 15 bases sitting between them. CDR3 region: CAITSDRSNTGELFF. The CDR3 coding sequence is TGTGCCATAACTTCTGACAGGTCGAACACCGGGGAGCTGTTTTTT.

The chain links TRBV15 to TRBJ1-1; no firm D call. V was pared by 0 bases and J by 5 bases, with 13 bases between. This CDR3 comprises 15 residues. Germline V gives CDR1 LNHNV, CDR2 YYDKDF (reference sequence). As DNA, the CDR3 is TGTGCCACCAGCAGAGATTTAGGAAGAGGTACTGAAGCTTTCTTT. Residues: CATSRDLGRGTEAFF.

The CDR3 here is CASSLADGYYGYTF. The CDR3 DNA is TGTGCCAGCAGCTTAGCTGACGGGTACTATGGCTACACCTTC. The gene calls are TRBV7-9 and TRBJ1-2; no firm D call. Germline V gene lookup returns CDR1 SEHNR and CDR2 FQNEAQ (reference sequence). V was trimmed by 0 bases and J by 3 bases, leaving 8 bases between them. This CDR3 region has 14 residues.

The genes are TRBV5-1 and TRBJ2-3; TRBD1 matches at 9 bases. The junction had 5 bases not matched to a gene; V was cut back by 0 bases and J by 3 bases. Germline CDR1 is SGHRS and CDR2 is YFSETQ. The CDR3 is 16 amino acids. CDR3 in amino acids: CASSLEGQGLTDTQYF. CDR3 DNA sequence: TGCGCCAGCAGCTTGGAGGGACAGGGCTTGACAGATACGCAGTATTTT. Filled out from reference TRBV5-1 and TRBJ2-3, the complete variable domain reads KAGVTQTPRYLIKTRGQQVTLSCSPISGHRSVSWYQQTPGQGLQFLFEYFSETQRNKGNFPGRFSGRQFSNSRSEMNVSTLELGDSALYLCASSLEGQGLTDTQYFGPGTRLTVL.

The chain joins TRBV7-8 to TRBJ2-3; 9 bases fit TRBD2. V gave up 3 bases and J gave up 2 bases; unmatched junction bases: 6. CDR3 length equals 16 residues. Germline V gene lookup returns CDR1 SGHVS and CDR2 FQNEAQ. As DNA, the CDR3 is TGTGCCAGCAGCTTGAGGCTAGCGGGAAACACAGATACGCAGTATTTT. Its translation: CASSLRLAGNTDTQYF.

This chain uses TRBV20-1 with TRBJ2-3, with D uncertain. Trimming took 6 bases from V and 6 from J, leaving 10 bases between them. CDR3 length: 11 amino acids. Looked up from germline, CDR1 is DFQATT and CDR2 is SNEGSKA (reference sequence). Here the CDR3 DNA reads TGCAGTGCGGGAACAGATGATACGCAGTATTTT. This translates into CSAGTDDTQYF.

This chain joins TRBV19 and TRBJ2-1; tentatively, D is TRBD1 or TRBD2 (5 bases each). The length of the CDR3 is 10 residues. Germline CDR1 is LNHDA and CDR2 is SQIVND (reference sequence). The CDR3, as DNA: TGTGCTTCTGGGGGCAATGAGCAGTTCTTC. Amino acids: CASGGNEQFF.

The chain combines TRBV6-5 with TRBJ2-3; perhaps TRBD1 as D (7 bases). The CDR3 contains 15 residues. The V gene lost 7 bases and the J gene lost 1 base, with 15 bases spanning the gap. The germline CDR1 and CDR2 sequences are MNHEY and SVGAGI. CDR3 residues: CASKNRGGGTDTQYF. In DNA form, the CDR3 reads TGTGCCAGCAAAAACAGGGGAGGTGGCACAGATACGCAGTATTTT.

J is TRBJ2-1 and V is TRBV7-9, with 10 bases lining up with TRBD2. The CDR3 runs 19 residues. CDR1 is SEHNR, CDR2 FQNEAQ, per germline (reference sequence). After removal of 5 bases from V and 1 base from J, the junction contained 14 bases not matched to a gene. The DNA of the CDR3 is TGTGCCAGCAGCACAGGGGAGGAAGCGGGAGGGATTTCCTACAATGAGCAGTTCTTC. Translated: CASSTGEEAGGISYNEQFF.

The J gene is TRBJ2-5, the V gene TRBV28; TRBD1 matches at 9 bases. The CDR3 contains 13 residues. CDR1 is MDHEN, CDR2 SYDVKM, per germline. The trim removed 5 bases at V and 5 bases at J, leaving 3 bases unmatched. CDR3 DNA: TGTGCCAGCAGTCGACAGGGGGGTGAGACCCAGTACTTC. It yields the protein CASSRQGGETQYF.

V usage is TRBV6-5 and J usage is TRBJ2-2; weak D call: TRBD2 (5 bases). Germline V gives CDR1 MNHEY, CDR2 SVGAGI. The V gene lost 5 bases and the J gene lost 7 bases, with 14 bases spanning the gap. The CDR3 is 14 amino acids. In DNA form, the CDR3 reads TGTGCCAGCAGTACCGGACGGAGGATCGGGGAGCTGTTTTTT. Residues: CASSTGRRIGELFF.